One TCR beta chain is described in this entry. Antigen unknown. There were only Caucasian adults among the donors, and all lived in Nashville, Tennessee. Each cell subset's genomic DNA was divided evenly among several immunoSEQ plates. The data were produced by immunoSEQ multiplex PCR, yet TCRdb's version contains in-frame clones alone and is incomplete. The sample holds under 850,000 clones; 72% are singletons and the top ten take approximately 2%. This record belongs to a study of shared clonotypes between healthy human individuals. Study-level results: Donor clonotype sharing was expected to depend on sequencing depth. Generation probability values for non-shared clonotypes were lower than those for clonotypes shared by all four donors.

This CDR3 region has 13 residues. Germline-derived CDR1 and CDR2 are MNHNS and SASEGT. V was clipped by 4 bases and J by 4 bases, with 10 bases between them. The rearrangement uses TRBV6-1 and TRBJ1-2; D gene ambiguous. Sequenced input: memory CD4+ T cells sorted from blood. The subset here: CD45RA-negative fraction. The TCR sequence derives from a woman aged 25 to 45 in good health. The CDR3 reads CASSGTLAYGYTF. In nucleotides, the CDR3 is TGTGCCAGCAGTGGAACATTAGCCTATGGCTACACCTTC.